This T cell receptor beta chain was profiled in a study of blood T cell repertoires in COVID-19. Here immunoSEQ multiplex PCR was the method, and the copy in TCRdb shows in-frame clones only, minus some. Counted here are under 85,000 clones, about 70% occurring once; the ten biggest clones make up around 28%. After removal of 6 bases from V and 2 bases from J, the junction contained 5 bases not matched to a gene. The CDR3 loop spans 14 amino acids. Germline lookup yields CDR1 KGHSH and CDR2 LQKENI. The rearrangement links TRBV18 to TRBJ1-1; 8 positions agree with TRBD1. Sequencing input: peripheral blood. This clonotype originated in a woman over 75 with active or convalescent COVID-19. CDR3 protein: CASSLQGANTEAFF. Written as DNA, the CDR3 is TGTGCCAGCTCCCTGCAGGGGGCAAACACTGAAGCTTTCTTT. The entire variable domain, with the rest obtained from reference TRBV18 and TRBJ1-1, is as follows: NAGVMQNPRHLVRRRGQEARLRCSPMKGHSHVYWYRQLPEEGLKFMVYLQKENIIDESGMPKERFSAEFPKEGPSILRIQQVVRGDSAAYFCASSLQGANTEAFFGQGTRLTVV.